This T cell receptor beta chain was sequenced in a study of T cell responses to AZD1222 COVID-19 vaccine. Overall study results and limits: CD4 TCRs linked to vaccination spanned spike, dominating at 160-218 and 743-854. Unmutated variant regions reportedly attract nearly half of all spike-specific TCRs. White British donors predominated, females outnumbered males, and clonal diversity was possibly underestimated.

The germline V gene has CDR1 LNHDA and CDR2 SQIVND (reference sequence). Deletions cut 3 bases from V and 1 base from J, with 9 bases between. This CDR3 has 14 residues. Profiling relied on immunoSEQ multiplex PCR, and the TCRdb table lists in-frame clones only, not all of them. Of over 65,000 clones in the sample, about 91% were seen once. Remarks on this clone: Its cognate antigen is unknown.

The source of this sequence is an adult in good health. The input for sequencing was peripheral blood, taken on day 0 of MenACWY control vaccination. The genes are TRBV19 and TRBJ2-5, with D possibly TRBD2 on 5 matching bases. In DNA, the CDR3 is TGTGCCAGTAGTATCTATGGGAGCCAAGAGACCCAGTACTTC. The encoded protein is CASSIYGSQETQYF.